These T cell receptor beta chains were read from a single sample in a study of CD8 T cells in Susac syndrome. MiXCR, applied by TCRdb to the immunoSEQ multiplex PCR reads, yields one record per CDR3 protein. The sample includes 75,000 to 100,000 distinct CDR3 sequences, 94% of them seen just once. The specimen was CD8+ T cells from PBMCs. These receptors all come from a human donor with Susac syndrome. The CDR3 runs from the conserved cysteine through the conserved F or W. D genes are given only for firm matches.

v_call,d_call,j_call,cdr3_aa
TRBV12-5,TRBD1,TRBJ2-7,CASGQIRDSSYEQYF
TRBV29-1,-,TRBJ1-5,CSVYTGDNQPQHF
TRBV20-1,-,TRBJ2-1,CSPRFFNEQFF
TRBV18,-,TRBJ2-7,CASSPTAYYEQYF
TRBV9,TRBD1,TRBJ2-7,CASSPEGTGISEQYF
TRBV6-6,-,TRBJ2-3,CASSPRDVGTDTQYF
TRBV6-5,-,TRBJ1-2,CASSSDSPYGYTF
TRBV30,TRBD1,TRBJ1-1,CANTGDTEAFF
TRBV27,-,TRBJ2-3,CASSPPGLYTQYF
TRBV7-3,TRBD1,TRBJ2-5,CASSWTGGETQYF
TRBV20-1,-,TRBJ1-6,CSASSRISYNSPLHF
TRBV5-4,TRBD1,TRBJ1-2,CASSLGQGYGYGYTF
TRBV7-9,TRBD1,TRBJ2-7,CASSPPGQGLYEQYF
TRBV7-9,-,TRBJ1-2,CASSLGRGDGYTF
TRBV30,TRBD2,TRBJ2-1,CAWSVGSGISYNEQFF
TRBV29-1,TRBD1,TRBJ2-5,CSVLGQEETQYF
TRBV5-1,TRBD2,TRBJ2-1,CASSSSGTSANNEQFF
TRBV12-3/TRBV12-4,-,TRBJ1-4,CASGTINEKLFF
TRBV5-5,-,TRBJ2-2,CASSLAALGEVTGELFF
TRBV12-3/TRBV12-4,-,TRBJ1-5,CASSFMGGLFWQPQHF
TRBV2,-,TRBJ2-3,CASWGTDTQYF
TRBV5-4,-,TRBJ1-6,CASSVRVNSPLHF
TRBV18,TRBD2,TRBJ2-5,CASSPPTSGVGETQYF
TRBV30,-,TRBJ2-7,CAWSAGKALEQYF
TRBV19,-,TRBJ1-3,CASEYDGNTIYF
TRBV29-1,TRBD1,TRBJ2-7,CSVEGVVTGAIYEQYF
TRBV12-3/TRBV12-4,-,TRBJ2-7,CASTPTLGGGEQYF
TRBV6-5,TRBD1,TRBJ2-2,CAGRDSTNTGELFF
TRBV7-9,-,TRBJ2-1,CASSVQGGEQFF
TRBV4-3,-,TRBJ2-7,CASSQSRDAAYEQYF
TRBV30,-,TRBJ2-2,CAWSVGAGKAGELFF
TRBV27,TRBD1,TRBJ1-2,CASRDRGYGYTF
TRBV11-1,-,TRBJ2-7,CASSQSPGAEQYF
TRBV30,-,TRBJ1-4,CAWIQPTNEKLFF
TRBV2,-,TRBJ1-3,CARRTDSGNTIYF